These 16 T cell receptor beta chains came from one sample sequenced in a study of cytomegalovirus exposure and HLA in healthy donors. PCR primers comprised 60 Vbeta and 13 Jbeta primers. Profiled with immunoSEQ multiplex PCR; TCRdb holds only in-frame clones, not every one. The sample has some 220,000 clones, 70% to 90% seen once. Sequencing was performed on PBMCs. These receptors were obtained from a girl aged 2-10 years in good health and CMV-seronegative.

The V call is TRBV9, the J call TRBJ1-1; TRBD1 is a possible D gene (5 bases). Trimming removed 4 bases at V and 4 bases at J, with 23 bases between. This CDR3 has 17 residues. Per germline, CDR1 SGDLS and CDR2 YYNGEE. DNA of the CDR3: TGTGCCAGCAGCCCAGCCCCCACCCTCGGGGGTCGCACTGAAGCTTTCTTT. Protein product: CASSPAPTLGGRTEAFF.

The chain carries TRBV29-1 and TRBJ2-7; 9 nucleotides match TRBD1. CDR1 and CDR2 (germline): SQVTM, ANQGSEA. The V gene end was trimmed by 6 bases and the J gene end by 3 bases; junction bases not matched to a gene: 3. The CDR3 sequence is 12 residues long. In DNA, the CDR3 is TGCAGCGTGGCGGGACAGGGCTACGAGCAGTACTTC. Amino acids: CSVAGQGYEQYF.

This rearrangement joins TRBV7-9 to TRBJ1-3; a weak D match, TRBD1 (6 bases). The germline gives CDR1 SEHNR, CDR2 FQNEAQ (reference sequence). There are 15 residues in the CDR3. V shed 6 bases and J shed 1 base, with 13 bases lying between them. CDR3 DNA: TGTGCCAGCAGTTCCACAGGGTCGTCTGGAAACACCATATATTTT. Translation gives CASSSTGSSGNTIYF. Full variable domain (rest looked up from reference TRBV7-9 and TRBJ1-3): DTGVSQNPRHKITKRGQNVTFRCDPISEHNRLYWYRQTLGQGPEFLTYFQNEAQLEKSRLLSDRFSAERPKGSFSTLEIQRTEQGDSAMYLCASSSTGSSGNTIYFGEGSWLTVV.

The chain has TRBV9 and TRBJ1-2; 7 bases match TRBD1. CDR3 length: 16 residues. Germline V gives CDR1 SGDLS, CDR2 YYNGEE. Trimming took 0 bases from V and 0 from J; bases not matched to a gene: 5. CDR3 DNA: TGTGCCAGCAGCGTAGCTGGGACAGACACTAACTATGGCTACACCTTC. Protein sequence: CASSVAGTDTNYGYTF.

The rearrangement links TRBV19 to TRBJ1-1; TRBD1 is a possible D gene (5 bases). Trimming cost V 1 base and J 5 bases, with 11 bases left between them. The germline gives CDR1 LNHDA, CDR2 SQIVND (reference sequence). This CDR3 is built from 14 residues. The CDR3 DNA reads as TGTGCCAGTAGTATAGTAGGGCGGGGGACTGAAGCTTTCTTT. It codes for CASSIVGRGTEAFF.

This clone was seen a handful of times. The V call is TRBV12-5, the J call TRBJ2-3, with 14 nucleotides matching TRBD2. This CDR3 contains 16 residues. V shed 5 bases, J shed 7 bases, and the junction held 8 bases outside the gene matches. Germline values: CDR1 LGHNT, CDR2 FRNRAP. CDR3 loop: CASGPRLAGGPNTQYF. In DNA form, the CDR3 reads TGTGCTAGTGGTCCCCGACTAGCGGGAGGGCCAAATACGCAGTATTTT.

The CDR3 sequence: CASSRDRVTEAFF. The CDR3 DNA sequence: TGTGCCAGCAGCCGGGACAGGGTTACTGAAGCTTTCTTT. The V and J genes are TRBV11-3 and TRBJ1-1, with 9 bases lining up with TRBD1. The germline gives CDR1 SGHNT, CDR2 YENEEA. With 5 bases clipped from V and 5 bases from J, the junction kept 3 bases outside the gene matches. This CDR3 region has 13 residues.

This clone is a singleton in its sample. V and J are TRBV19 and TRBJ1-5, with 9 bases lining up with TRBD1. The CDR3 extends over 19 amino acids. Germline CDR1 reads LNHDA; CDR2 reads SQIVND (reference sequence). Trimming removed 6 bases from V and 0 bases from J; junction bases left unmatched: 15. The CDR3 region is CASSPETGQGSYSNQPQHF. The CDR3 bases are TGTGCCAGTAGCCCCGAGACGGGACAGGGATCCTATAGCAATCAGCCCCAGCATTTT. The full variable domain, with the rest looked up from reference TRBV19 and TRBJ1-5, is DGGITQSPKYLFRKEGQNVTLSCEQNLNHDAMYWYRQDPGQGLRLIYYSQIVNDFQKGDIAEGYSVSREKKESFPLTVTSAQKNPTAFYLCASSPETGQGSYSNQPQHFGDGTRLSIL.

The chain links TRBV20-1 to TRBJ2-1; 7 bases match TRBD1. Germline CDR1 reads DFQATT; CDR2 reads SNEGSKA (reference sequence). The CDR3 sequence is 8 residues long. CDR3: CSEGAQFF. Here the CDR3 DNA reads TGCAGCGAGGGGGCGCAGTTCTTC.

This clone was counted once. The J gene is TRBJ2-7, the V gene TRBV19; D is possibly TRBD1 (5 bases). CDR3 length: 13 amino acids. Germline V CDR1 and CDR2: LNHDA, SQIVND (reference sequence). The V and J ends lost 5 bases and 3 bases respectively, with 11 bases between them. CDR3 DNA: TGTGCCAGTAGTGAGGTCCAGGGCTACGAGCAGTACTTC. Encoded protein: CASSEVQGYEQYF.

The J gene is TRBJ2-2, the V gene TRBV18; the D gene is possibly TRBD2 (5 bases). CDR1 is KGHSH, CDR2 LQKENI, per germline. The V end was cut by 3 bases, the J end by 3 bases, with 8 bases between. The CDR3 is made up of 14 amino acids. CDR3 sequence (DNA): TGTGCCAGCTCACCTGACTACCACACCGGGGAGCTGTTTTTT. Translated: CASSPDYHTGELFF.

The chain carries TRBV11-1 and TRBJ2-7; a possible D gene is TRBD1 (6 bases). The CDR3 has 15 amino acids. V was shortened by 3 bases and J by 0 bases, with 12 bases between the two germline ends. From germline, CDR1 is SGHAT and CDR2 FQDESV (reference sequence). Here the CDR3 DNA reads TGTGCCAGCAGCTTCCGGGACACAGGCTCCTACGAGCAGTACTTC. Translated: CASSFRDTGSYEQYF.

The chain combines TRBV30 with TRBJ2-3, with D perhaps matching TRBD2 (5 bases). This CDR3 is built from 12 residues. Per germline, CDR1 GTSNPN and CDR2 SVGIG (reference sequence). Between the trimmed V and J ends, which lost 2 bases and 7 bases, there was a span of 10 bases. In DNA, the CDR3 is TGTGCCTGGAGTTCCGGGATGTATACGCAGTATTTT. Translating gives CAWSSGMYTQYF.

This clone came up a few times. The chain employs TRBV6-4 and TRBJ2-1, with 7 positions matching TRBD2. The germline V gene has CDR1 MRHNA and CDR2 SNTAGT. Trimming took 0 bases from V and 4 from J; bases not matched to a gene: 6. The CDR3 length is 16 residues. CDR3 nucleotide sequence: TGTGCCAGCAGTGACTCGCCCGGCGGGGGATACAATGAGCAGTTCTTC. Translating it yields CASSDSPGGGYNEQFF.

The V gene is TRBV30, the J gene TRBJ1-1; D gene unclear. Deletions cut 3 bases from V and 6 bases from J, with 17 bases between. The CDR3 length is 14 residues. Germline lookup yields CDR1 GTSNPN and CDR2 SVGIG (reference sequence). The CDR3 sequence is CAWRSIERASEAFF. The DNA of the CDR3 is TGTGCCTGGAGGTCGATTGAGAGAGCCTCTGAAGCTTTCTTT.

This chain connects TRBV2 to TRBJ2-3; a weak D match, TRBD1 (5 bases). This CDR3 spans 15 amino acids. In germline, CDR1 is SNHLY, CDR2 FYNNEI. The V end was cut by 4 bases, the J end by 1 base, with 12 bases between. In DNA, the CDR3 is TGTGCCAGCAGTGGCTTAGGGGCGGGCACAGATACGCAGTATTTT. Protein product: CASSGLGAGTDTQYF.